These 21 T cell receptor beta chains were all obtained from the same sample, sequenced in a study of cytomegalovirus exposure and HLA in healthy donors. Sequencing used immunoSEQ multiplex PCR; TCRdb keeps in-frame clones, though not all of them. This sample has 150,000 to 250,000 clones; around 83% occur once, and the top ten carry around 15%. The material sequenced was PBMCs. The receptor source for this set is a woman under 40 in good health and CMV-seropositive.

The gene calls are TRBV29-1 and TRBJ2-7; TRBD2 aligns across 10 bases. The ends lost 5 bases at V and 3 bases at J; junction bases unmatched: 4. The germline gives CDR1 SQVTM, CDR2 ANQGSEA. This CDR3 is built from 13 residues. The CDR3 spells CSVQAGGSYEQYF. CDR3 in DNA: TGCAGCGTTCAAGCGGGAGGGAGCTACGAGCAGTACTTC.

The chain recombines TRBV11-2 with TRBJ2-1; 10 nucleotides align to TRBD2. J was trimmed by 5 bases and V by 3 bases; bases with no gene match: 4. In germline, CDR1 is SGHAT, CDR2 FQNNGV. CDR3 length: 15 amino acids. For the CDR3, the DNA is TGTGCCAGCAGCTTTAGACTAGCGGGTCACAATGAGCAGTTCTTC. This encodes CASSFRLAGHNEQFF.

This chain uses TRBV7-3 with TRBJ2-1, with 8 bases aligning to TRBD2. The CDR3 has 15 residues. CDR1 and CDR2 from the germline V gene are SGHTA and FQGTGA. J gave up 6 bases and V 1 base, and 5 bases lay outside the gene matches. The CDR3 DNA sequence: TGTGCCAGCAGCTTAAGGAGCGGGAGAGGCAATGAGCAGTTCTTC. Translated, it gives CASSLRSGRGNEQFF.

This chain uses TRBV27 with TRBJ2-3; tentative D call: TRBD1 (6 bases). V was trimmed by 4 bases and J by 4 bases, leaving 12 bases between them. The CDR3 extends over 14 amino acids. The germline V gene encodes CDR1 MNHEY and CDR2 SMNVEV (reference sequence). As DNA, the CDR3 is TGTGCCAGCAGTTGGGCAGGGGTGGCAGATACGCAGTATTTT. As protein: CASSWAGVADTQYF.

The chain couples TRBV7-9 to TRBJ2-5, with 8 nucleotides matching TRBD1. Per the germline V gene, CDR1 is SEHNR and CDR2 is FQNEAQ (reference sequence). The V gene end was trimmed by 0 bases and the J gene end by 5 bases; junction bases not matched to a gene: 11. This CDR3 is 17 amino acids long. The CDR3 loop reads CASSLALRTGYWETQYF. CDR3 in DNA: TGTGCCAGCAGCTTAGCGCTCAGGACAGGGTATTGGGAGACCCAGTACTTC.

The chain combines TRBV6-5 with TRBJ1-4; tentative D call: TRBD1 (5 bases). This CDR3 comprises 13 residues. Trimming took off 6 bases at V and 12 bases at J, with 17 bases between the two ends. Germline CDR1 and CDR2: MNHEY and SVGAGI. In DNA form, the CDR3 reads TGTGCCAGCAGACTTACGAACCGGGGGGAACTGTTTTTT. It yields the protein CASRLTNRGELFF.

The chain combines TRBV27 with TRBJ2-7, with 12 bases matching TRBD2. Trimming at V came to 3 bases and at J to 11 bases, leaving 14 bases not matched to a gene. The CDR3 is 16 amino acids. The germline CDR1 and CDR2 sequences are MNHEY and SMNVEV (reference sequence). The CDR3 nucleotides read TGTGCCAGCAGTTTTACGGGTCCGGGACTAGCGGGCCACAAGTACTTC. Amino acid sequence: CASSFTGPGLAGHKYF.

The chain recombines TRBV2 with TRBJ1-4; 10 bases align to TRBD1. This CDR3 has 16 residues. V lost 6 bases to trimming and J lost 8 bases; unmatched junction nucleotides: 12. Germline CDR1 and CDR2: SNHLY and FYNNEI. The CDR3 coding sequence is TGTGCCAGCAGGAGGGACAGGGGCGCCTCCCGAGAAAAACTGTTTTTT. This encodes CASRRDRGASREKLFF.

This rearrangement joins TRBV19 to TRBJ2-2; 9 bases line up with TRBD1. There are 15 residues in the CDR3. Trimming cost V 10 bases and J 5 bases; bases outside gene matches: 11. Germline-derived CDR1 and CDR2 are LNHDA and SQIVND (reference sequence). The CDR3 DNA is TGTGCCACCCAACGGGGACAGGGATATACCGGGGAGCTGTTTTTT. It specifies CATQRGQGYTGELFF.

The chain is built from TRBV6-4 and TRBJ1-4, with 10 positions matching TRBD1. The CDR3 consists of 14 residues. CDR1 is MRHNA, CDR2 SNTAGT, per germline. The ends lost 5 bases at V and 8 bases at J; junction bases unmatched: 5. Here the CDR3 DNA reads TGTGCCAGCAGTCCGGGACAGGGGTACGAAAAACTGTTTTTT. This translates into CASSPGQGYEKLFF.

The rearrangement uses TRBV7-8 and TRBJ2-5; D uncertain. V lost 5 bases, J lost 5 bases, and 3 bases lay in between. The CDR3 length is 10 residues. Germline-derived CDR1 and CDR2 are SGHVS and FQNEAQ. CDR3 region: CASSRETQYF. In DNA, the CDR3 is TGTGCCAGCAGCCGGGAGACCCAGTACTTC.

The rearrangement links TRBV30 to TRBJ1-4; 7 bases map to TRBD1. The J segment lost 6 bases and the V segment lost 8 bases, leaving 9 bases of the junction unmatched. The CDR3 is 13 amino acids. Germline V gives CDR1 GTSNPN, CDR2 SVGIG (reference sequence). The CDR3 sequence: CAAILTGHEKLFF. In DNA, the CDR3 is TGTGCCGCGATTTTGACAGGGCATGAAAAACTGTTTTTT.

To note about this clone: Different DNA sequences within this sample yield the same CDR3. The V call is TRBV15, the J call TRBJ1-2; a weak D match, TRBD1 (5 bases). CDR1 is LNHNV and CDR2 is YYDKDF in the germline V gene (reference sequence). V was shortened by 3 bases and J by 4 bases, with 12 bases between the two germline ends. This CDR3 has 14 residues. The CDR3 DNA reads as TGTGCCACCAGCAGGGGCCAGGGTGGCTATGGCTACACCTTC. It codes for CATSRGQGGYGYTF.

The chain joins TRBV7-6 to TRBJ2-3; TRBD1 matches at 7 bases. The V and J ends lost 5 bases and 2 bases, in that order; junction bases with no gene match: 4. The germline gives CDR1 SGHVS, CDR2 FNYEAQ. The CDR3 extends over 14 amino acids. The CDR3 sequence is CASSPGQPTDTQYF. For the CDR3, the DNA is TGTGCCAGCAGCCCGGGACAGCCCACAGATACGCAGTATTTT. The variable domain in full, completed from reference TRBV7-6 and TRBJ2-3, reads GAGVSQSPRYKVTKRGQDVALRCDPISGHVSLYWYRQALGQGPEFLTYFNYEAQQDKSGLPNDRFSAERPEGSISTLTIQRTEQRDSAMYRCASSPGQPTDTQYFGPGTRLTVL.

Only a few counts were recorded for this clone. The V call is TRBV2, the J call TRBJ1-5; D may be TRBD1 (5 bases). V was trimmed by 4 bases and J by 1 base, leaving 14 bases between them. The length of the CDR3 is 16 residues. Germline loops: CDR1 SNHLY, CDR2 FYNNEI. CDR3 bases: TGTGCCAGCAGTGTCCAAGGGGCCGACAGCAATCAGCCCCAGCATTTT. Amino acids: CASSVQGADSNQPQHF.

The chain has TRBV27 and TRBJ1-5, with D possibly TRBD1 on 6 matching bases. The CDR3 length is 16 residues. CDR1 is MNHEY and CDR2 is SMNVEV in the germline V gene (reference sequence). The V and J ends lost 8 bases and 7 bases respectively, with 24 bases between them. The CDR3 bases are TGTGCCAGCGCGTCGCCTTTGAGGGGGAAGTGGCAGCCCCAGCATTTT. Its protein product is CASASPLRGKWQPQHF.

The rearrangement links TRBV5-4 to TRBJ2-1; 9 nucleotides agree with TRBD1. The CDR3 contains 18 residues. CDR1 and CDR2 (germline): SGHNT, YYREEE (reference sequence). V lost 2 bases and J lost 10; bases outside the gene matches: 19. For the CDR3, the DNA is TGTGCCAGCAGCTTATCGGCGGGGACAGGGTGGTCCTTCAGGGAGCAGTTCTTC. Protein: CASSLSAGTGWSFREQFF. The variable domain in full, completed from reference TRBV5-4 and TRBJ2-1, reads ETGVTQSPTHLIKTRGQQVTLRCSSQSGHNTVSWYQQALGQGPQFIFQYYREEENGRGNFPPRFSGLQFPNYSSELNVNALELDDSALYLCASSLSAGTGWSFREQFFGPGTRLTVL.

This clone appeared a few times. The chain employs TRBV18 and TRBJ1-1, with 7 bases matching TRBD1. V gave up 3 bases and J gave up 4 bases; unmatched junction bases: 11. CDR1 KGHSH and CDR2 LQKENI come from the germline V gene. CDR3 length equals 16 residues. The CDR3 region has the DNA TGTGCCAGCTCACCCTCTTCGAGGGGGCTTGGCACTGAAGCTTTCTTT. This translates into CASSPSSRGLGTEAFF.

The CDR3 DNA reads TGTGCCAGCAGCGTAGGAGGCGAGAGCGAGCAGTACTTC. Translated, it gives CASSVGGESEQYF. The chain links TRBV9 to TRBJ2-7, with unresolved D. The CDR3 contains 13 residues. Trimming removed 0 bases at V and 6 bases at J, with 10 bases between. CDR1 and CDR2 from the germline V gene are SGDLS and YYNGEE.

CDR3 in amino acids: CASSNRYNEKLFF. CDR3 nucleotide sequence: TGTGCCAGCAGTAACAGGTATAATGAAAAACTGTTTTTT. The rearrangement uses TRBV4-2 and TRBJ1-4; possibly TRBD1 for D (5 bases). The CDR3 contains 13 residues. The germline V and J ends were trimmed by 6 bases and 4 bases, with 9 bases remaining between them. Germline lookup yields CDR1 LGHNA and CDR2 YNFKEQ.

The V call is TRBV5-1, the J call TRBJ2-3, with a possible D match to TRBD2 (5 bases). Trimming pared 0 bases from V and 1 base from J, leaving 9 bases between. The germline V gene encodes CDR1 SGHRS and CDR2 YFSETQ. This CDR3 region has 15 residues. CDR3 residues: CASSLGADRTDTQYF. CDR3 in DNA: TGCGCCAGCAGCTTGGGAGCGGATCGCACAGATACGCAGTATTTT. Full variable domain (rest looked up from reference TRBV5-1 and TRBJ2-3): KAGVTQTPRYLIKTRGQQVTLSCSPISGHRSVSWYQQTPGQGLQFLFEYFSETQRNKGNFPGRFSGRQFSNSRSEMNVSTLELGDSALYLCASSLGADRTDTQYFGPGTRLTVL.